This T cell receptor (beta chain) was captured by sequencing in a study of T cell repertoires in cytomegalovirus infection. This clonotype showed up just a few times. The target antigen is unknown. After removal of 4 bases from V and 5 bases from J, the junction contained 11 bases not matched to a gene. Per the germline V gene, CDR1 is MDHEN and CDR2 is SYDVKM. This CDR3 comprises 16 residues. TCRdb itself ran the reads through MiXCR, one entry per CDR3 protein. This table has roughly 920,000 distinct CDR3 sequences, around 30% appearing once. The source is a human donor in good health (CMV status not recorded). Some clones in this sample may be carry-over from other donors' samples. This specimen was cultured CD8+ T cells from PBMCs, taken from culture after CMV antigen stimulation. V is TRBV28 and J is TRBJ2-1, with TRBD2 identical over 7 bases. Written as DNA, the CDR3 is TGTGCCAGCAGTTCGACCCGTTGGGGGGGGAACAATGAGCAGTTCTTC. Translation gives CASSSTRWGGNNEQFF.